The 7 T cell receptor beta chains below come from one sample, sequenced in a study of T cells after yellow fever vaccination. Each CDR3 protein gets one entry after TCRdb re-called the 5' RACE reads with MiXCR. The sample contains 450,000 to 650,000 distinct CDR3 sequences, roughly 14% of which appear only once. The material was PBMCs, obtained on the day of the yellow fever booster vaccination. The receptors were gathered from a man aged 30-40 years who received the YFV17D yellow fever vaccine.

The V call is TRBV5-1, the J call TRBJ2-1, with a tentative D call TRBD2 (6 bases). This CDR3 is built from 17 residues. The germline V gene has CDR1 SGHRS and CDR2 YFSETQ. The ends were cut back, 4 bases at V and 0 bases at J, with 17 bases in the middle. CDR3 DNA sequence: TGCGCCAGCAGCAACGGACTACTTCATAGCTCCTACAATGAGCAGTTCTTC. It encodes CASSNGLLHSSYNEQFF. Full variable domain (outside the CDR3, taken from reference TRBV5-1 and TRBJ2-1): KAGVTQTPRYLIKTRGQQVTLSCSPISGHRSVSWYQQTPGQGLQFLFEYFSETQRNKGNFPGRFSGRQFSNSRSEMNVSTLELGDSALYLCASSNGLLHSSYNEQFFGPGTRLTVL.

This clonotype has a handful of counts. CDR3 loop: CAISNTQETQYF. CDR3 in DNA: TGTGCCATCAGTAATACGCAAGAGACCCAGTACTTC. The chain employs TRBV10-3 and TRBJ2-5; D gene uncertain. Germline CDR1 is ENHRY and CDR2 is SYGVKD. V lost 5 bases and J lost 2, with 6 bases in between. The CDR3 contains 12 residues.

The rearrangement joins TRBV12-3 or TRBV12-4 to TRBJ1-1, with D unclear. With 7 bases removed from V and 1 base from J, the gap between germline ends came to 10 bases. The CDR3 loop spans 13 amino acids. This chain's CDR3 is CASTLHGNTEAFF. In nucleotides, the CDR3 is TGTGCCAGCACCTTACACGGGAACACTGAAGCTTTCTTT.

The chain joins TRBV5-1 to TRBJ2-1; 14 bases are a match to TRBD2. V was clipped by 3 bases and J by 0 bases; unmatched bases: 17. The CDR3 consists of 22 residues. The germline V gene encodes CDR1 SGHRS and CDR2 YFSETQ. CDR3 protein: CASSYPGQPGLAGEYSYNEQFF. The CDR3 DNA reads as TGCGCCAGCAGCTACCCGGGACAGCCGGGACTAGCGGGAGAGTACTCCTACAATGAGCAGTTCTTC.

In its sample, this clonotype was seen a few times. This chain uses TRBV20-1 with TRBJ2-5; D unresolved. V dropped 2 bases and J dropped 3 bases, with 19 bases sitting between them. The CDR3 extends over 16 amino acids. The germline V gene encodes CDR1 DFQATT and CDR2 SNEGSKA (reference sequence). The CDR3 loop reads CSARNNRSPVKETQYF. In DNA form, the CDR3 reads TGCAGTGCTAGAAATAATAGGTCTCCGGTCAAAGAGACCCAGTACTTC.

This clonotype was counted a few times. This chain connects TRBV12-3 or TRBV12-4 to TRBJ1-1; 7 bases are shared with TRBD1. The CDR3 is made up of 15 amino acids. J was trimmed by 6 bases and V by 6 bases; bases with no gene match: 13. The CDR3, as DNA: TGTGCCAGCAGCCATAGGGGGCAGGAGGTTGCTGAAGCTTTCTTT. Protein: CASSHRGQEVAEAFF.

The chain is built from TRBV20-1 and TRBJ2-3; 8 nucleotides match TRBD2. The CDR3 runs to 15 residues. Trimming at V came to 5 bases and at J to 2 bases, leaving 9 bases not matched to a gene. Germline CDR1 is DFQATT and CDR2 is SNEGSKA (reference sequence). The CDR3 bases are TGCAGTGCTGCCCCCGGGACTAGGCCCACAGATACGCAGTATTTT. As protein: CSAAPGTRPTDTQYF.